This T cell receptor (beta chain) was captured by sequencing in a study of shared clonotypes between healthy human individuals. Study results and limitations: Tissue TCR repertoires likely differ from these blood-only repertoires.

Genomic DNA per cell subset filled all wells of several immunoSEQ plates. In the source study's methods: Filtering differed for immunoSEQ, which gave only junction sequences without quality scores. Data came from immunoSEQ multiplex PCR; TCRdb stores just in-frame clones and leaves some out. That table gives V, J and clone size, and the DNA gave D and trimming. Found here are about 480,000 clones, more than 65% of them singletons; the top ten hold 10% to 15%. Losses at the gene ends were 4 bases for V and 1 base for J; bases not matched to a gene: 3. Germline assignment: CDR1 SGDLS and CDR2 YYNGEE. The CDR3 contains 14 residues. About this clone itself: Its antigen is currently unknown.

The V gene is TRBV9, the J gene TRBJ2-5; 8 bases line up with TRBD2. Sequenced material: PBMCs. The source is a woman in her 40s in good health. Some clones in this sample may be carry-over from other donors' samples. CDR3 nucleotide sequence: TGTGCCAGCAGCCGAACTAGCGGCCAAGAGACCCAGTACTTC. Translation gives CASSRTSGQETQYF.